This T cell receptor (beta chain) was identified during a study of blood T cell repertoires in COVID-19. TCRdb's table, derived via immunoSEQ multiplex PCR, lists solely in-frame clones and lacks some. The data contain about 320,000 clones, approximately 84% of them singletons. The ends lost 4 bases at V and 12 bases at J; junction bases unmatched: 8. The CDR3 loop spans 14 amino acids. CDR1 is SNHLY and CDR2 is FYNNEI in the germline V gene. Recovery meant two consecutive negative NP/OP PCR tests, professional clearance, or resolved symptoms. This clonotype originated in a woman aged 18-30 years who had recovered from COVID-19. The chain employs TRBV2 and TRBJ1-6; 8 nucleotides agree with TRBD1. What was sequenced was PBMCs or T cells enriched from blood (not recorded which). The CDR3 bases are TGTGCCAGCAGTGGGACAGGGCCCCCGAGACCCCTCCACTTT. Amino acid sequence: CASSGTGPPRPLHF.